This T cell receptor (beta chain) was sequenced during a study of blood T cells in healthy people across ages. The CDR3 consists of 15 residues. Trimming took 1 base from V and 3 from J; bases not matched to a gene: 7. CDR1 and CDR2 from the germline V gene are DFQATT and SNEGSKA (reference sequence). Next came a second PCR, run for roughly 6 to 11 cycles, which used a sample-barcoded 5' primer along with a J-beta primer mix. TCRdb re-called the 5' RACE reads with MiXCR, one entry per CDR3 protein. The table has about 600,000 distinct CDR3 sequences, around 48% seen once. This clonotype appeared once. Its antigen is not known. Study outcomes and limitations: TCR beta diversity was tightly associated with the proportion of naive T cells.

The TCR sequence derives from a man at least 80 years old in good health. Sequenced: blood. This chain links TRBV20-1 with TRBJ2-3, with 7 positions matching TRBD2. The CDR3 region has the DNA TGCAGTGCTAGAGTGGGGGGGGGATGGACAGATACGCAGTATTTT. Translating it yields CSARVGGGWTDTQYF.